One and the same sample provided the 23 T cell receptor beta chains below, sequenced in a study of cytomegalovirus exposure and HLA in healthy donors. This table comes from immunoSEQ multiplex PCR, and its TCRdb copy is limited to in-frame clones, with some not included. The sample lists under 350,000 clones; 80% to 90% were seen once. Input material: PBMCs. The receptors shown here come from a young woman in good health and CMV-seronegative.

The chain has TRBV5-6 and TRBJ2-7; 9 bases fit TRBD1. Germline CDR1 is SGHDT and CDR2 is YYEEEE. J lost 3 bases, V lost 5 bases, and 9 bases had no gene match. CDR3 length: 15 amino acids. CDR3 protein: CASSYGQGRIYEQYF. The CDR3 bases are TGTGCCAGCAGTTACGGACAGGGGAGAATCTACGAGCAGTACTTC.

This chain joins TRBV5-1 and TRBJ2-3; 11 nucleotides align to TRBD1. Germline assignment: CDR1 SGHRS and CDR2 YFSETQ. The ends lost 0 bases at V and 2 bases at J; junction bases unmatched: 2. The CDR3 loop spans 16 amino acids. CDR3 DNA sequence: TGCGCCAGCAGCTTGGGGGACAGGGGGTACACAGATACGCAGTATTTT. Translating it yields CASSLGDRGYTDTQYF.

The chain carries TRBV6-5 and TRBJ2-6, with TRBD1 as a possible D gene (5 bases). V lost 8 bases and J lost 2, with 13 bases in between. The CDR3 sequence is 15 residues long. Germline V CDR1 and CDR2: MNHEY, SVGAGI. CDR3 sequence (DNA): TGTGCCAGCCGACCCAGGGCCACTGGGGCCAACGTCCTGACTTTC. Residues: CASRPRATGANVLTF.

This clone was seen more than once but under ten times. J is TRBJ1-2 and V is TRBV4-3; 9 bases agree with TRBD1. The ends lost 0 bases at V and 4 bases at J; junction bases unmatched: 6. Germline V gene data show CDR1 as LGHNA and CDR2 as YSLEER. The CDR3 spans 16 residues. CDR3 region: CASSQDRTGEVYGYTF. The CDR3 DNA reads TGCGCCAGCAGCCAAGATAGGACAGGGGAGGTCTATGGCTACACCTTC.

A single count supports this clone. Written as DNA, the CDR3 is TGCGCCAGCAGCTCCCCTCGACAGGGCCTCCATTATAGCAATCAGCCCCAGCATTTT. Protein: CASSSPRQGLHYSNQPQHF. The V gene is TRBV5-1, the J gene TRBJ1-5; the match to TRBD1 covers 7 bases. Trimming at V came to 3 bases and at J to 0 bases, leaving 15 bases not matched to a gene. The CDR3 runs to 19 residues. Germline CDR1 SGHRS, CDR2 YFSETQ.

The chain uses TRBV13 and TRBJ2-3; 8 positions match TRBD2. Germline trimming cut 5 bases from V and 4 bases from J; bases unmatched to any gene: 11. CDR1 is PRHDT and CDR2 is FYEKMQ in the germline V gene (reference sequence). The CDR3 is 16 residues long. The CDR3 loop reads CASSPGGLGEPDTQYF. The DNA for the CDR3 is TGTGCCAGCAGCCCCGGGGGACTAGGGGAACCAGATACGCAGTATTTT.

The rearrangement joins TRBV7-4 to TRBJ2-7; D is unresolved. The CDR3 sequence is 13 residues long. Trimming took 4 bases from V and 5 from J, leaving 12 bases between them. Germline values: CDR1 SGHVT, CDR2 SQSDAQ. Here the CDR3 DNA reads TGTGCCAGCAGCTGTTCTCCGGTTCACGAGCAGTACTTC. Residues: CASSCSPVHEQYF. Complete variable domain (other parts from reference TRBV7-4 and TRBJ2-7): GAGVSQSPRYKVAKRGRDVALRCDSISGHVTLYWYRQTLGQGSEVLTYSQSDAQRDKSGRPSGRFSAERPERSVSTLKIQRTEQGDSAVYLCASSCSPVHEQYFGPGTRLTVT.

The chain joins TRBV6-6 to TRBJ1-4; 9 nucleotides agree with TRBD1. Germline-derived CDR1 and CDR2 are MNHNY and SVGAGI (reference sequence). The CDR3 consists of 15 residues. The ends lost 4 bases at V and 5 bases at J; junction bases unmatched: 5. CDR3 loop: CASSWTGVSNEKLFF. The CDR3 coding sequence is TGTGCCAGCAGTTGGACAGGGGTTTCAAATGAAAAACTGTTTTTT.

Only one count was recorded for this clone. J is TRBJ1-6 and V is TRBV4-3, with D perhaps matching TRBD1 (5 bases). Per germline, CDR1 LGHNA and CDR2 YSLEER. The V and J ends lost 0 bases and 8 bases respectively, with 11 bases between them. The CDR3 loop spans 15 amino acids. DNA for the CDR3: TGCGCCAGCAGCCAAGACCGGGGGAAGGATTCACCCCTCCACTTT. As protein: CASSQDRGKDSPLHF.

The J gene is TRBJ1-1, the V gene TRBV28; TRBD1 matches 9 bases. The V gene end was trimmed by 5 bases and the J gene end by 4 bases; junction bases not matched to a gene: 5. The V gene's germline CDR1 is MDHEN and CDR2 SYDVKM. The CDR3 is 14 residues long. CDR3 bases: TGTGCCAGCAGTCAAAACAGGGGGCGCACTGAAGCTTTCTTT. It is translated as CASSQNRGRTEAFF.

This clone was detected once. The chain is built from TRBV9 and TRBJ2-3; D ambiguous. V was pared by 0 bases and J by 2 bases, with 7 bases between. The CDR3 length is 14 residues. Germline V CDR1 and CDR2: SGDLS, YYNGEE. The CDR3 reads CASSVGPLTDTQYF. CDR3 in DNA: TGTGCCAGCAGCGTAGGTCCCCTCACAGATACGCAGTATTTT.

The chain is built from TRBV6-4 and TRBJ2-1; 13 bases align to TRBD2. Germline CDR1 and CDR2: MRHNA and SNTAGT. V lost 6 bases and J lost 1; bases outside the gene matches: 6. The CDR3 consists of 17 residues. The CDR3 sequence is CASSPGTSGVSYNEQFF. In nucleotides, the CDR3 is TGTGCCAGCAGCCCCGGGACTAGCGGGGTTTCCTACAATGAGCAGTTCTTC.

The chain's CDR3 is CASSEGRVVGYEQYF. In nucleotides, the CDR3 is TGCGCCAGCAGTGAAGGCAGGGTAGTCGGGTACGAGCAGTACTTC. The rearrangement uses TRBV10-2 and TRBJ2-7, with D perhaps TRBD1 (5 bases). Germline values: CDR1 WSHSY, CDR2 SAAADI. The V and J ends lost 3 bases and 4 bases respectively, with 16 bases between them. This CDR3 spans 15 amino acids.

The chain recombines TRBV9 with TRBJ1-1; D possibly corresponds to TRBD1 (6 bases). The germline gives CDR1 SGDLS, CDR2 YYNGEE. The CDR3 contains 15 residues. Between the trimmed V and J ends, which lost 0 bases and 3 bases, there was a span of 12 bases. For the CDR3, the DNA is TGTGCCAGCAGCGTAGAACCAGGGGCATACACTGAAGCTTTCTTT. Translation: CASSVEPGAYTEAFF. Filled out from reference TRBV9 and TRBJ1-1, the complete variable domain reads DSGVTQTPKHLITATGQRVTLRCSPRSGDLSVYWYQQSLDQGLQFLIQYYNGEERAKGNILERFSAQQFPDLHSELNLSSLELGDSALYFCASSVEPGAYTEAFFGQGTRLTVV.

This sequence joins TRBV11-3 and TRBJ2-7; 9 positions match TRBD1. Germline V gene lookup returns CDR1 SGHNT and CDR2 YENEEA. V lost 5 bases, J lost 9 bases, and 5 bases stayed unmatched. This CDR3 is built from 12 residues. The DNA of the CDR3 is TGTGCCAGCAGCGTACCGGGACAGGGGCAGTACTTC. Translating it yields CASSVPGQGQYF.

There are a few counts of this clone. V gene TRBV6-6 combines with J gene TRBJ1-4, with 9 positions matching TRBD1. The CDR3 is made up of 13 amino acids. Germline V lookup: CDR1 MNHNY, CDR2 SVGAGI (reference sequence). Unmatched junction bases numbered 7, after V lost 5 bases and J lost 12 bases. The CDR3 region has the DNA TGTGCCAGCAGTGCCGGGACAGGGCATCAACTGTTTTTT. Translation gives CASSAGTGHQLFF.

In its sample, this clone was seen once. In DNA, the CDR3 is TGTGCCAGCAGCCGAATAGCGGGAGGAGAGACCCAGTACTTC. It translates to CASSRIAGGETQYF. V gene TRBV4-2 combines with J gene TRBJ2-5, with 10 bases fitting TRBD2. V lost 4 bases to trimming and J lost 4 bases; unmatched junction nucleotides: 3. The V gene's germline CDR1 is LGHNA and CDR2 YNFKEQ. The CDR3 has 14 amino acids.

The V gene is TRBV10-2, the J gene TRBJ2-7; TRBD2 agrees at 10 bases. Germline V gene lookup returns CDR1 WSHSY and CDR2 SAAADI. The V segment lost 3 bases and the J segment 3 bases; nucleotides outside the gene matches: 2. The CDR3 is 14 amino acids. The CDR3 loop is CASSETSGIYEQYF. As DNA, the CDR3 is TGCGCCAGCAGTGAAACTAGCGGGATCTACGAGCAGTACTTC.

This chain uses TRBV29-1 with TRBJ1-2; D is possibly TRBD1 (6 bases). Germline V gene lookup returns CDR1 SQVTM and CDR2 ANQGSEA. Trimming removed 0 bases from V and 1 base from J, with 9 bases in between. The CDR3 has 14 residues. The CDR3 nucleotides are TGCAGCGTTGAAGAGGGGGCTTTTAACTATGGCTACACCTTC. The encoded protein is CSVEEGAFNYGYTF. Variable domain in full (rest from reference TRBV29-1 and TRBJ1-2): SAVISQKPSRDICQRGTSLTIQCQVDSQVTMMFWYRQQPGQSLTLIATANQGSEATYESGFVIDKFPISRPNLTFSTLTVSNMSPEDSSIYLCSVEEGAFNYGYTFGSGTRLTVV.

This rearrangement joins TRBV7-2 to TRBJ2-2; 8 bases are shared with TRBD2. This CDR3 has 13 amino acids. Germline values: CDR1 SGHTA, CDR2 FQGNSA. J gave up 7 bases and V 5 bases, and 3 bases lay outside the gene matches. For the CDR3, the DNA is TGTGCCAGCAGCCCCCTAGCGGGCGGGGAGCTGTTTTTT. The encoded protein is CASSPLAGGELFF.

The table lists this clone with a few counts. CDR3 sequence (DNA): TGTGCCAGCAGCTTATTCGGAGTCTCCTACGAGCAGTACTTC. Its translation is CASSLFGVSYEQYF. The chain carries TRBV5-6 and TRBJ2-7; D unclear. Trimming took 2 bases from V and 0 from J, leaving 9 bases between them. Per the germline V gene, CDR1 is SGHDT and CDR2 is YYEEEE. The length of the CDR3 is 14 residues.

The J gene is TRBJ2-3, the V gene TRBV11-2; the match to TRBD2 covers 8 bases. From germline, CDR1 is SGHAT and CDR2 FQNNGV. The CDR3 covers 17 residues. Trimming removed 5 bases from V and 2 bases from J; junction bases left unmatched: 12. The CDR3 DNA is TGTGCCAGCAGCCCGGGCTCGGGGGGGATTCACACAGATACGCAGTATTTT. Protein: CASSPGSGGIHTDTQYF.

The chain is built from TRBV7-6 and TRBJ2-1; D not resolved. Trimming took 2 bases from V and 9 from J, leaving 11 bases between them. The germline V gene encodes CDR1 SGHVS and CDR2 FNYEAQ. CDR3 size: 13 residues. The CDR3 is CASSLSRASEQFF. DNA of the CDR3: TGTGCCAGCAGCTTAAGCCGAGCGAGTGAGCAGTTCTTC.